The rows below give T cell receptor beta chains drawn from one sample of a study of radiotherapy plus CTLA-4 blockade in lung cancer. TCRdb keeps only in-frame clones here, not all; method: immunoSEQ multiplex PCR. The data show about 70,000 clones, with 65% to 80% seen just once and roughly a tenth held by the top ten. Source: peripheral blood, taken from a patient treated with radiotherapy plus ipilimumab. These receptors came from a human donor with non-small cell lung cancer who had a complete response to radiotherapy plus ipilimumab. Both conserved end residues are part of each CDR3. The D gene is left open where the match is weak. Part of the rows lack a size; the others show once, few, many or a class for expanded clones.

d_call,clone_size,v_call,j_call,cdr3_nt,cdr3_aa
NA,NA,TRBV5-1,TRBJ1-4,TGCGCCAGCGCAAACAGAGGGATCACAACTAATGAAAAACTGTTTTTT,CASANRGITTNEKLFF
TRBD1,NA,TRBV11-2,TRBJ2-5,TGTGCCAGCAGCGGGACAGGGGTTCTCAGCCAAGAGACCCAGTACTTC,CASSGTGVLSQETQYF
NA,NA,TRBV10-2,TRBJ1-1,TGCGCCAGCAGTGTTGGTTTAGGCGCTGAAGCTTTCTTT,CASSVGLGAEAFF
NA,few,TRBV12-1,TRBJ1-5,TGTGCCAGCAGCTTTCGTGGTAGGATGGGTCAGCCCCAGCATTTT,CASSFRGRMGQPQHF
TRBD1,few,TRBV19,TRBJ1-2,TGTGCCAGTATCCAAGGAGTGGGACAGGGCTATGGCTACACCTTC,CASIQGVGQGYGYTF
TRBD2,NA,TRBV6-5,TRBJ2-1,TGTGCCAGCAGTTCTTCTAGCGGGGGTGCGGATGAGCAGTTCTTC,CASSSSSGGADEQFF
NA,NA,TRBV19,TRBJ1-3,TGTGCCAGTACCCGATCCCCTACAATATCTGGAAACACCATATATTTT,CASTRSPTISGNTIYF
NA,NA,TRBV27,TRBJ1-1,TGTGCCAGCAGCCCCTGGTCGGGGAACGAAGCTTTCTTT,CASSPWSGNEAFF
TRBD1,NA,TRBV6-5,TRBJ2-3,TGTGCCAGCGGGGCAGGGGGTTCAGATACGCAGTATTTT,CASGAGGSDTQYF
NA,few,TRBV7-2,TRBJ1-4,TGTGCCAGCAGCCCGACACGGTCAGGGCAAAAACTGTTTTTT,CASSPTRSGQKLFF
NA,NA,TRBV30,TRBJ1-2,TGTGCCTGGGAAGGGGGAGCTAACTATGGCTACACCTTC,CAWEGGANYGYTF
TRBD1,NA,TRBV5-1,TRBJ1-3,TGCGCCAGCAGCACCCAGGGGACAGGGGCTGGAAACACCATATATTTT,CASSTQGTGAGNTIYF
TRBD1,NA,TRBV14,TRBJ1-2,TGTGCCAGCAGCCCTCAGCGGACAGGGCTTTTTCCCTATGGCTACACCTTC,CASSPQRTGLFPYGYTF
NA,NA,TRBV11-3,TRBJ2-6,TGTGCCAGCAGCTTAAACGGATACTCTGGGGCCAACGTCCTGACTTTC,CASSLNGYSGANVLTF
TRBD2,NA,TRBV5-8,TRBJ2-1,TGTGCCAGCAACCCGGGGGGGGACCACAATGAGCAGTTCTTC,CASNPGGDHNEQFF
NA,NA,TRBV2,TRBJ2-3,TGTGCCAGCAGTGGCTCCGGGGGACAAGAAGATACGCAGTATTTT,CASSGSGGQEDTQYF
NA,NA,TRBV9,TRBJ1-1,TGTGCCAGCAGCCGGTTAGGGGTAGGAGGCACTGAAGCTTTCTTT,CASSRLGVGGTEAFF
NA,NA,TRBV5-1,TRBJ1-5,TGCGCCAGCAGCACAACAGGGTGGAGCAATCAGCCCCAGCATTTT,CASSTTGWSNQPQHF
NA,NA,TRBV7-2,TRBJ1-5,TGTGCCAGCAGCTCAACAGAGGGGAGTCAGCCCCAGCATTTT,CASSSTEGSQPQHF
NA,NA,TRBV4-1,TRBJ1-6,TGCGCCAGCAGCCAAGGGGGTCAGGGGAAAGTTAATTCACCCCTCCACTTT,CASSQGGQGKVNSPLHF
TRBD1,NA,TRBV5-4,TRBJ2-2,TGTGCCAGCAGCTTGCCGGGACAGGGGAGCACCGGGGAGCTGTTTTTT,CASSLPGQGSTGELFF
NA,NA,TRBV19,TRBJ1-3,TGTGCCAGTAGCGGTCGGAACTCTGGAAACACCATATATTTT,CASSGRNSGNTIYF
TRBD1,NA,TRBV5-5,TRBJ1-2,TGTGCCAGCAGCCCGACAGGGGACAACTATGGCTACACCTTC,CASSPTGDNYGYTF
NA,NA,TRBV7-2,TRBJ1-2,TGTGCCAGCAGCTTAGCTCACACGGCGGACTATGGCTACACCTTC,CASSLAHTADYGYTF
NA,NA,TRBV15,TRBJ2-3,TGTGCCACCAGTCAGCAGCTCACAGATACGCAGTATTTT,CATSQQLTDTQYF
TRBD1,once,TRBV11-2,TRBJ1-2,TGTGCCAGCAGCTTAGTACAGGGGGCTGATGGCTACACCTTC,CASSLVQGADGYTF
NA,NA,TRBV15,TRBJ1-2,TGTGCCACCAGCAGAGAATTGGCAGGGGGCTACACCTTC,CATSRELAGGYTF
NA,NA,TRBV27,TRBJ2-7,TGTGCCAGCAGTTTTGCCGGGACGGCCTACGAGCAGTACTTC,CASSFAGTAYEQYF
NA,few,TRBV18,TRBJ1-3,TGTGCCAGCTCACCCCTCGACGGGGGCTCTGGAAACACCATATATTTT,CASSPLDGGSGNTIYF
NA,NA,TRBV20-1,TRBJ1-2,TGCAGTGCTAGACCAGACTATGGCTACACCTTC,CSARPDYGYTF
NA,NA,TRBV10-1,TRBJ1-1,TGCGCCAGCAGTGAGTCGGGGAACACTGAAGCTTTCTTT,CASSESGNTEAFF
NA,few,TRBV10-3,TRBJ1-4,TGTGCCATCAGTGAGTCTCTGGATGAAAAACTGTTTTTT,CAISESLDEKLFF
NA,NA,TRBV2,TRBJ1-6,TGTGCCAGCAGGAACAGGGCCGGTTCACCCCTCCACTTT,CASRNRAGSPLHF
NA,NA,TRBV15,TRBJ1-1,TGTGCCACCAGCAGAGGGGGGCCGGGGAACACTGAAGCTTTCTTT,CATSRGGPGNTEAFF
NA,NA,TRBV4-1,TRBJ2-3,TGCGCCAGCAGCGGGGTGACACCCACAGATACGCAGTATTTT,CASSGVTPTDTQYF
NA,NA,TRBV7-2,TRBJ1-2,TGTGCCAGCAGCTTAGACGTAGCCCCGGCGGTTGGCTACACCTTC,CASSLDVAPAVGYTF
NA,NA,TRBV12-5,TRBJ1-2,TGTGCTAGTGGTTTGGGTCTTGTTTGGTCCGGGAGCGATGGCTACACCTTC,CASGLGLVWSGSDGYTF
NA,once,TRBV7-6,TRBJ2-1,TGTGCCAGCAGCCTAACAGGGAGCAACAATGAGCAGTTCTTC,CASSLTGSNNEQFF
TRBD1,few,TRBV29-1,TRBJ2-1,TGCAGCGTTGACGGGCCAGGGGGCGCGGGTAATGAGCAGTTCTTC,CSVDGPGGAGNEQFF
TRBD2,few,TRBV2,TRBJ2-6,TGTGCCAGCAGGGGGGGACTAGCGGGAGGGATCCTGACTTTC,CASRGGLAGGILTF
NA,NA,TRBV4-3,TRBJ1-1,TGCGCCAGCAGCCAGGACCGGGAGGGATCCACTGAAGCTTTCTTT,CASSQDREGSTEAFF
NA,once,TRBV27,TRBJ1-5,TGTGCCAGCAGCCCCGCCGCCGGGACAAGGCTTAGCAATCAGCCCCAGCATTTT,CASSPAAGTRLSNQPQHF
NA,few,TRBV10-2,TRBJ1-2,TGCGCCAGCAGTGCCCCGACAGGTCTAGGCTACACCTTC,CASSAPTGLGYTF
TRBD2,NA,TRBV30,TRBJ2-2,TGTGCCTGGCGGACTAGCGGGACGAACACCGGGGAGCTGTTTTTT,CAWRTSGTNTGELFF
NA,NA,TRBV15,TRBJ2-1,TGTGCCACCAGCAGAGACTCGCAAGCGATATACAATGAGCAGTTCTTC,CATSRDSQAIYNEQFF
TRBD2,NA,TRBV7-9,TRBJ2-1,TGTGCCAGCAGCCCGCCGGGACTAAATGAGCAGTTCTTC,CASSPPGLNEQFF
NA,NA,TRBV19,TRBJ1-5,TGTGCCAGTAGTATGGGGCCGCCCTACAATCAGCCCCAGCATTTT,CASSMGPPYNQPQHF
NA,NA,TRBV7-9,TRBJ1-3,TGTGCCAGCAGCTTGGGTGGTTCTGGAAACACCATATATTTT,CASSLGGSGNTIYF